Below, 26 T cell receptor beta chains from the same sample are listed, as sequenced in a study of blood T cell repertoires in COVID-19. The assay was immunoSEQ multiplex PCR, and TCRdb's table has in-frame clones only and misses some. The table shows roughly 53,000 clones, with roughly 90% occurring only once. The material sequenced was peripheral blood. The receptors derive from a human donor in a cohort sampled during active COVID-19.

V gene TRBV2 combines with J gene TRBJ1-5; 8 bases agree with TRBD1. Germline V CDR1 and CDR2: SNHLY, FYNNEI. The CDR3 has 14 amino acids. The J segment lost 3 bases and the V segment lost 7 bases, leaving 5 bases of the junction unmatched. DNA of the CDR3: TGTGCCAGCACCAGACAGGGGTACAATCAGCCCCAGCATTTT. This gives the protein CASTRQGYNQPQHF.

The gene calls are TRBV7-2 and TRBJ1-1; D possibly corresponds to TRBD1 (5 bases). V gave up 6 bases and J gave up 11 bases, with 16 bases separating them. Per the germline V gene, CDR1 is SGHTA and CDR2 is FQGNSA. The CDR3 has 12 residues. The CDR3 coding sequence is TGTGCCAGCAGTTTCGCCGCGGGGGAGGCTTTCTTT. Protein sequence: CASSFAAGEAFF.

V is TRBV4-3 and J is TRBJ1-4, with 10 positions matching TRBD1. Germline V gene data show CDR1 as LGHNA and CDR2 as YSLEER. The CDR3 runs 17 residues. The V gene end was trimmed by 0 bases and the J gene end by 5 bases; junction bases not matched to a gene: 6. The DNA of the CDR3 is TGCGCCAGCAGCCAAGAAGTTTCGGGACAGGGGAATGAAAAACTGTTTTTT. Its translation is CASSQEVSGQGNEKLFF.

The CDR3 protein is CASRGSSGNTIYF. DNA of the CDR3: TGTGCCAGCCGCGGGAGCTCTGGAAACACCATATATTTT. The chain employs TRBV5-4 and TRBJ1-3; D unresolved. Trimming removed 7 bases from V and 0 bases from J, with 8 bases in between. The CDR3 length is 13 residues. Germline V gene data show CDR1 as SGHNT and CDR2 as YYREEE (reference sequence).

The CDR3 DNA reads TGTGCCACCAGCAGAGGGAGGGTGTCGGATACGCAGTATTTT. Translation: CATSRGRVSDTQYF. This chain connects TRBV15 to TRBJ2-3; a possible D gene is TRBD2 (6 bases). The CDR3 runs 14 residues. Germline-derived CDR1 and CDR2 are LNHNV and YYDKDF (reference sequence). V lost 1 base to trimming and J lost 6 bases, with 11 bases between them. Complete variable domain (other parts from reference TRBV15 and TRBJ2-3): DAMVIQNPRYQVTQFGKPVTLSCSQTLNHNVMYWYQQKSSQAPKLLFHYYDKDFNNEADTPDNFQSRRPNTSFCFLDIRSPGLGDTAMYLCATSRGRVSDTQYFGPGTRLTVL.

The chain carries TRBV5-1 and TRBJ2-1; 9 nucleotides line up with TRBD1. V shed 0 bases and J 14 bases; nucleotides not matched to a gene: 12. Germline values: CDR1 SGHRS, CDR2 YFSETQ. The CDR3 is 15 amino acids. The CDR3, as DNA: TGCGCCAGCAGCTTGGAGGGTGAATCCTGGGACAGGGAGTTCTTC. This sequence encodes CASSLEGESWDREFF.

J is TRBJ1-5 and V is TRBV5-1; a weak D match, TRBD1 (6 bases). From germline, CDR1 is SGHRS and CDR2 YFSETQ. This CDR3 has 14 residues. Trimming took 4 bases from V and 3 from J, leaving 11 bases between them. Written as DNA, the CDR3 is TGCGCCAGCAGCGGCACAGGGCTCAATCAGCCCCAGCATTTT. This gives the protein CASSGTGLNQPQHF.

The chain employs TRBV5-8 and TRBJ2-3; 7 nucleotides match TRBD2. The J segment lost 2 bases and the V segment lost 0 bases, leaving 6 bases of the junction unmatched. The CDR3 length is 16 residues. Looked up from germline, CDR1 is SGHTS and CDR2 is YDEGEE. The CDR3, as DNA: TGTGCCAGCAGCTTGGGTAGGGAGGGCCCCACAGATACGCAGTATTTT. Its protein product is CASSLGREGPTDTQYF.

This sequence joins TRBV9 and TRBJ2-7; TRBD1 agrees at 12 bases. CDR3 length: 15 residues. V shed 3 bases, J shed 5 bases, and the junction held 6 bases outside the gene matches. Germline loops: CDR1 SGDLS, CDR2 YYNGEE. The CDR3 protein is CASSASGTGGDEQYF. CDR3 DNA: TGTGCCAGCAGCGCCTCCGGGACAGGGGGCGACGAGCAGTACTTC.

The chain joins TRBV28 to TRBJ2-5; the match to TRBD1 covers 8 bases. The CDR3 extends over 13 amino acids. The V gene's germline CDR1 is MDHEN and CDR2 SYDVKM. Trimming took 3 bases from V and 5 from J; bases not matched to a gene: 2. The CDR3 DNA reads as TGTGCCAGCAGTTTGGACAGGGTGGAGACCCAGTACTTC. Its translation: CASSLDRVETQYF.

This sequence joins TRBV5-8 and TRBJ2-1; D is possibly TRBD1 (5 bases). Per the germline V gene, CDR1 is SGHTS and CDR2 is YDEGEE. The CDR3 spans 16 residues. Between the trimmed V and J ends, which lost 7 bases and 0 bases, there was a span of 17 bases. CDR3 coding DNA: TGTGCCAGCGGCCCCCTACAGGAAAGCTCCTACAATGAGCAGTTCTTC. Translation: CASGPLQESSYNEQFF.

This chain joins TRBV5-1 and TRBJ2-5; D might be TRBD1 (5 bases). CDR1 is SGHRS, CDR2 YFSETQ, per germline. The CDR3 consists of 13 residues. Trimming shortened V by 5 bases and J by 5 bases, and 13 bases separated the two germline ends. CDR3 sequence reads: CASREQGEETQYF. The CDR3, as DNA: TGCGCCAGCAGGGAGCAGGGTGAGGAGACCCAGTACTTC.

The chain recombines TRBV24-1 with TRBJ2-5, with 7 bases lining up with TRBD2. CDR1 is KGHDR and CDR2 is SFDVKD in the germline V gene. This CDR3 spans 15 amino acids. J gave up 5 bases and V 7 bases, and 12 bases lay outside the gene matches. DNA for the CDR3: TGTGCCACCAGCGGCACGGTCGGGGGGAGGGAGACCCAGTACTTC. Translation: CATSGTVGGRETQYF.

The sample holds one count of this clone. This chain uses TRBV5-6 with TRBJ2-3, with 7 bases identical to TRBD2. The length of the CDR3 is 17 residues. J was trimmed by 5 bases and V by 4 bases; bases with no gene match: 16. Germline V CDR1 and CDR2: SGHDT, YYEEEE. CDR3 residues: CASSQSSGGLLGDTQYF. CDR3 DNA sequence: TGTGCCAGCAGCCAATCTAGCGGAGGCCTCTTAGGAGATACGCAGTATTTT.

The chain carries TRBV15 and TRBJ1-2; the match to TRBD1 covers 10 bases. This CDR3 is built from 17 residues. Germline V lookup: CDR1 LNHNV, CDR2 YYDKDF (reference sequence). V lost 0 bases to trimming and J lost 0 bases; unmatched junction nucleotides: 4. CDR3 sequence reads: CATSRDRDRGANYGYTF. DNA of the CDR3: TGTGCCACCAGCAGAGACCGGGACAGGGGAGCTAACTATGGCTACACCTTC.

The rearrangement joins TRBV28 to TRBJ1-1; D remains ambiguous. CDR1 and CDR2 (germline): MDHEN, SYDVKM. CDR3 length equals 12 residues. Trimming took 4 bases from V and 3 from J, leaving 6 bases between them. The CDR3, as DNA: TGTGCCAGCAGTTCGAGTGACACTGAAGCTTTCTTT. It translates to CASSSSDTEAFF. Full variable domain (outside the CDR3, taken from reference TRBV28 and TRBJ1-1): DVKVTQSSRYLVKRTGEKVFLECVQDMDHENMFWYRQDPGLGLRLIYFSYDVKMKEKGDIPEGYSVSREKKERFSLILESASTNQTSMYLCASSSSDTEAFFGQGTRLTVV.

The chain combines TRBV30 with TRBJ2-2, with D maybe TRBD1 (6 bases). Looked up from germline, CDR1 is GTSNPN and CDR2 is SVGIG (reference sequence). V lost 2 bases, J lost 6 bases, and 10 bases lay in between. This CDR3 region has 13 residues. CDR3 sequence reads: CAWSTGSAGELFF. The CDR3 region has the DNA TGTGCCTGGAGTACAGGGTCGGCCGGGGAGCTGTTTTTT.

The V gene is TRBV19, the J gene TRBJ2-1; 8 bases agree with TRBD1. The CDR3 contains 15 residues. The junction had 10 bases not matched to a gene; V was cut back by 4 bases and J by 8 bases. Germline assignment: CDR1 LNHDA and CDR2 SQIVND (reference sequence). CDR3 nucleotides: TGTGCCAGTAGTACCTCAGGGGGCATTTTCGATGAGCAGTTCTTC. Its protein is CASSTSGGIFDEQFF.

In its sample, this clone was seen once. In nucleotides, the CDR3 is TGCGCCAGCAGCCGCCCCACGGACAGGGGGGCTGAAGCTTTCTTT. Protein sequence: CASSRPTDRGAEAFF. The chain couples TRBV4-1 to TRBJ1-1; 10 bases agree with TRBD1. Per germline, CDR1 MGHRA and CDR2 YSYEKL. CDR3 size: 15 residues. Trimming took 4 bases from V and 6 from J; bases not matched to a gene: 8.

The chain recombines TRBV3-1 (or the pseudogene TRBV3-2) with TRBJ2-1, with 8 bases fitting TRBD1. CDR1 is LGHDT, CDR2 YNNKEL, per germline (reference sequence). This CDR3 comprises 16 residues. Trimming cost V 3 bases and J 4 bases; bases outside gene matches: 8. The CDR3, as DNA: TGTGCCAGCAGCCACACCCGGGACAGGACATACAATGAGCAGTTCTTC. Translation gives CASSHTRDRTYNEQFF.

The CDR3 sequence: CASSLERTSGNTDTQYF. CDR3 in DNA: TGTGCCAGCAGTTTAGAGCGGACTAGCGGGAATACAGATACGCAGTATTTT. The genes are TRBV27 and TRBJ2-3; 12 bases map to TRBD2. Trimming took 2 bases from V and 3 from J; bases not matched to a gene: 6. CDR3 size: 17 residues. The germline gives CDR1 MNHEY, CDR2 SMNVEV (reference sequence).

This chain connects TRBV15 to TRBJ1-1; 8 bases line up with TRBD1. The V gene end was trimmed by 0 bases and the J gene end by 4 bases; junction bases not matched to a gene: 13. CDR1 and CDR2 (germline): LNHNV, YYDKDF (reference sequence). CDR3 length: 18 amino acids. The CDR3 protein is CATSREGWTDRGFTEAFF. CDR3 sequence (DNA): TGTGCCACCAGCAGAGAGGGATGGACAGACAGGGGATTCACTGAAGCTTTCTTT.

CDR3 sequence (DNA): TGTGCCAGCAGTTACAAGTCGGTTCAGTACTTC. Translating it yields CASSYKSVQYF. The V and J genes are TRBV6-2 or TRBV6-3 and TRBJ2-5, with D unclear. The germline V gene encodes CDR1 MNHEY and CDR2 SVGEGT. This CDR3 comprises 11 residues. The V end lost 2 bases, the J end lost 11 bases, and 9 bases lay between the germline ends.

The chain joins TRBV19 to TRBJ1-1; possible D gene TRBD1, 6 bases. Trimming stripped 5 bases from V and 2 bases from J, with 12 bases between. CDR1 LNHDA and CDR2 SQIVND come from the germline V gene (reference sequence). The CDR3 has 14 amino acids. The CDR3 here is CASSVQQGNTEAFF. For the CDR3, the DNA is TGTGCCAGTAGTGTTCAACAGGGAAACACTGAAGCTTTCTTT.

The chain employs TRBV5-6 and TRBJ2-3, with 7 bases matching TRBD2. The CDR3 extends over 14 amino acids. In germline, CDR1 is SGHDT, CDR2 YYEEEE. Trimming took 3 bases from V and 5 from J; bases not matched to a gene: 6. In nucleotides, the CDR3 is TGTGCCAGCAGCTCGGGGGGTTTGGGAGATACGCAGTATTTT. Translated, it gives CASSSGGLGDTQYF.

The CDR3 DNA reads TGTGCCAGCAGCTTGAAGCCGGGAGGAGGGGATACGCAGTATTTT. Encoded protein: CASSLKPGGGDTQYF. V gene TRBV5-6 combines with J gene TRBJ2-3, with TRBD2 matching 7 bases. V was pared by 1 base and J by 6 bases, with 8 bases of the junction left unmatched. From germline, CDR1 is SGHDT and CDR2 YYEEEE. The CDR3 has 15 residues.